This TCR beta chain was captured in a study of PD-L1 blockade in urothelial cancer. Background on the study: Analysis of the blood was performed 3 weeks (second dose) and 6 weeks after treatment start. Median T cell yield per blood sample was 141,255 cells.

Locally advanced or metastatic urothelial carcinoma affected the patients. Every patient provided from 1 to 8 samples, collected pretreatment and on-treatment. Some clones are missing from TCRdb's copy, which holds only in-frame ones; the method was immunoSEQ multiplex PCR. The sample consists of 80,000 to 130,000 clones, around 93% of them appearing once. Trimming left V 4 bases short and J 0 bases short, with 6 bases between. The length of the CDR3 is 13 residues. CDR1 MNHEY and CDR2 SMNVEV come from the germline V gene (reference sequence). The clonotype comes from an elderly woman with urothelial cancer. Here the sequenced sample was PBMCs, taken around atezolizumab (anti-PD-L1) treatment. The J gene is TRBJ1-1, the V gene TRBV27; D ambiguous. CDR3 protein: CASSYGMNTEAFF. CDR3 DNA sequence: TGTGCCAGCAGTTACGGGATGAACACTGAAGCTTTCTTT.